The entry below gives a single T cell receptor beta chain sequence along with its context. As yet, its antigen is unknown. These data are taken from a study of shared clonotypes between healthy human individuals. Study in general: The cohort comprised two women and a few men. Their ages spanned 18 to 49 years. Points from the study as a whole: What naive subsets generally showed was a larger estimated richness than memory subsets showed.

J gave up 0 bases and V 2 bases, and 6 bases lay outside the gene matches. The CDR3 loop spans 17 amino acids. Germline V gene sequence: CDR1 SGHRS, CDR2 YFSETQ. Clones were sequenced by immunoSEQ multiplex PCR, and TCRdb holds only the in-frame ones, with some missing. The sample has a few million clones, about nine tenths seen once. Sequencing was done on a sample of naive CD4+ T cells from PBMCs. The subset here: CD45RA+ positively selected. The TCR comes from a young man in good health. Some clones in this sample may be carry-over from other donors' samples. The chain uses TRBV5-1 and TRBJ2-7; TRBD2 agrees at 12 bases. This CDR3 reads CASSFGLAGGSSYEQYF. The DNA of the CDR3 is TGCGCCAGCAGCTTCGGTCTAGCGGGAGGGAGCTCCTACGAGCAGTACTTC.